Below, 9 T cell receptor beta chains from the same sample are listed, as sequenced in a study of T cells in Graves' hyperthyroidism and ophthalmopathy. Amplification yielded TCR beta CDR3 regions, with RNA transcripts as the source. HTBI primers drove first-round RT-PCR of the TCR CDR3. Each CDR3 protein is one row after TCRdb ran MiXCR on the multiplex PCR reads. Of over 150,000 distinct CDR3 sequences in the sample, 17% were seen once. Sequences were obtained from blood. The source is a woman between 50 and 59 years old with Graves' hyperthyroidism.

Comments on this clonotype: A much bigger clone sits one base away, suggesting this may be a read error. The V call is TRBV28, the J call TRBJ1-1; D is uncertain. Germline loops: CDR1 MDHEN, CDR2 SYDVKM. The CDR3 loop spans 12 amino acids. The CDR3: CTSSSEPTKAFF. The DNA for the CDR3 is TGTACCAGCAGTTCCGAACCAACGAAAGCTTTCTTT.

The gene calls are TRBV2 and TRBJ2-1; 8 bases are a match to TRBD1. With 7 bases clipped from V and 5 bases from J, the junction kept 7 bases outside the gene matches. Germline V gives CDR1 SNHLY, CDR2 FYNNEI. The CDR3 spans 14 residues. The CDR3 loop reads CASKPGQANNEQFF. The CDR3 DNA reads TGTGCCAGCAAGCCGGGACAGGCAAACAATGAGCAGTTCTTC.

A note on this clonotype: Germline is not matched at one junction end, which may reflect a read error. The chain combines TRBV6-6 with TRBJ1-3, with D tentatively TRBD1 (6 bases). The CDR3 length is 17 residues. Per the germline V gene, CDR1 is MNHNY and CDR2 is SVGAGI (reference sequence). CDR3 in amino acids: CASSYGFQGPSGNTIYF. The CDR3 region has the DNA TGTGCCAGCAGTTACGGGTTCCAGGGGCCCTCTGGGAACACCATATATTTT.

The chain links TRBV29-1 to TRBJ1-1; the D is unclear. V was shortened by 2 bases and J by 0 bases, with 1 base between the two germline ends. The CDR3 is made up of 11 amino acids. From germline, CDR1 is SQVTM and CDR2 ANQGSEA. The CDR3 loop reads CSVEMNTEAFF. In nucleotides, the CDR3 is TGCAGCGTTGAAATGAACACTGAAGCTTTCTTT.

This clonotype showed up many times. The chain recombines TRBV11-2 with TRBJ2-1; 7 bases line up with TRBD1. Germline values: CDR1 SGHAT, CDR2 FQNNGV. The CDR3 contains 15 residues. The trim removed 7 bases at V and 7 bases at J, leaving 13 bases unmatched. The CDR3 bases are TGTGCCAGCAATGAGCGACAGGGAAGAATTAATGAGCAGTTCTTC. It specifies CASNERQGRINEQFF.

The sample holds many counts of this clonotype. The rearrangement joins TRBV12-5 to TRBJ2-3; D not resolved. From germline, CDR1 is LGHNT and CDR2 FRNRAP. This CDR3 region has 11 residues. V gave up 6 bases and J gave up 7 bases, with 8 bases separating them. The DNA for the CDR3 is TGTGCTAGTGGCAATGGGAATACGCAGTATTTT. Translated, it gives CASGNGNTQYF.

The rearrangement links TRBV2 to TRBJ2-7; D possibly uses TRBD1 or TRBD2 (5 bases each). This CDR3 is 13 amino acids long. Germline V gene data show CDR1 as SNHLY and CDR2 as FYNNEI. The ends were cut back, 4 bases at V and 2 bases at J, with 9 bases in the middle. The CDR3 nucleotides are TGTGCCAGCAGTGGGGACCTGACCTACGAGCAGTACTTC. Translation: CASSGDLTYEQYF.

This clonotype was seen a handful of times. The chain carries TRBV5-1 and TRBJ2-5; 9 positions match TRBD2. V was pared by 0 bases and J by 3 bases, with 6 bases of the junction left unmatched. Germline CDR1 reads SGHRS; CDR2 reads YFSETQ. The CDR3 contains 16 residues. The CDR3 coding sequence is TGCGCCAGCAGCTTGGGAGTAGCGGGAGTTAAAGAGACCCAGTACTTC. Translated: CASSLGVAGVKETQYF.

This clonotype was detected ten times or more. This chain uses TRBV20-1 with TRBJ2-1; 11 bases fit TRBD2. CDR3 size: 14 residues. Trimming cost V 3 bases and J 10 bases; bases outside gene matches: 8. Germline CDR1 is DFQATT and CDR2 is SNEGSKA (reference sequence). CDR3 nucleotide sequence: TGCAGTGCTAGTAGTCAGGTAGCGGGAGGGGAGCAGTTCTTC. It translates to CSASSQVAGGEQFF.